Following are 25 T cell receptor beta chains from one sample sequenced in a study of T cell repertoires in cytomegalovirus infection. Antigens of these TCRs are unknown. TCRdb passed the reads through MiXCR, listing each CDR3 protein once. The table lists 45,000 to 55,000 distinct CDR3 sequences, about a fifth of them singletons. Here the sequenced sample was CD8+ T cells from cultured PBMCs, taken from culture after CMV antigen stimulation. The receptors were sampled from a human donor in good health (CMV status not recorded). Some clones in this sample may be carry-over from other donors' samples.

This clonotype was counted between two and nine times. The rearrangement uses TRBV12-3 or TRBV12-4 and TRBJ1-2; D possibly corresponds to TRBD1 (6 bases). The CDR3 length is 15 residues. The V end lost 6 bases, the J end lost 6 bases, and 20 bases lay between the germline ends. CDR3 nucleotide sequence: TGTGCCAGCAGCCCGGGGGCTTCGGCTTGGGATGGCTACACCTTC. This encodes CASSPGASAWDGYTF.

This sequence joins TRBV11-1 and TRBJ2-1, with TRBD2 matching over 11 bases. J lost 0 bases, V lost 6 bases, and 10 bases had no gene match. Germline assignment: CDR1 SGHAT and CDR2 FQDESV (reference sequence). CDR3 length: 18 amino acids. CDR3 region: CASSSGTSGIPSYNEQFF. The CDR3 nucleotides are TGTGCCAGCAGTTCCGGGACTAGCGGAATCCCCTCCTACAATGAGCAGTTCTTC.

This clonotype has only a few counts. The chain is built from TRBV7-2 and TRBJ2-3; unclear D gene. CDR3 length: 16 amino acids. V gave up 5 bases and J gave up 0 bases, with 15 bases separating them. Germline V gene data show CDR1 as SGHTA and CDR2 as FQGNSA. As DNA, the CDR3 is TGTGCCAGCAGCCATAAACCGAGAGAAAGCACAGATACGCAGTATTTT. This gives the protein CASSHKPRESTDTQYF.

This clonotype came up a few times. The chain links TRBV28 to TRBJ2-7; 7 nucleotides align to TRBD2. This CDR3 is 16 amino acids long. V lost 3 bases, J lost 3 bases, and 11 bases stayed unmatched. Germline values: CDR1 MDHEN, CDR2 SYDVKM. The DNA for the CDR3 is TGTGCCAGCAGTTTGTCCTTCGCCCGGGGGGTCTACGAGCAGTACTTC. Translating it yields CASSLSFARGVYEQYF.

The CDR3 here is CASSVDAWLRGPTHTEAFF. The CDR3 DNA is TGTGCCAGCAGCGTAGATGCGTGGCTGAGGGGCCCAACCCACACTGAAGCTTTCTTT. The chain couples TRBV9 to TRBJ1-1; maybe TRBD1 (5 bases). V was trimmed by 0 bases and J by 3 bases, leaving 24 bases between them. Germline V gene data show CDR1 as SGDLS and CDR2 as YYNGEE. CDR3 length: 19 amino acids.

V gene TRBV20-1 combines with J gene TRBJ1-5, with TRBD1 matching 8 bases. The CDR3 loop spans 14 amino acids. V shed 5 bases and J 6 bases; nucleotides not matched to a gene: 9. Germline V gives CDR1 DFQATT, CDR2 SNEGSKA (reference sequence). The CDR3 sequence is CSASGQGVSQPQHF. The CDR3 bases are TGCAGTGCTTCCGGACAGGGTGTTAGTCAGCCCCAGCATTTT.

This clonotype was recorded a few times. The J gene is TRBJ2-7, the V gene TRBV28; D uncertain. Trimming shortened V by 3 bases and J by 4 bases, and 13 bases separated the two germline ends. The germline gives CDR1 MDHEN, CDR2 SYDVKM. The CDR3 runs to 14 residues. CDR3 protein: CASSFRVGWYEQYF. The CDR3 coding sequence is TGTGCCAGCAGTTTCCGAGTGGGTTGGTACGAGCAGTACTTC.

This chain links TRBV7-6 with TRBJ2-2; perhaps TRBD1 as D (6 bases). This CDR3 has 17 residues. Germline V gene data show CDR1 as SGHVS and CDR2 as FNYEAQ. Trimming removed 5 bases from V and 1 base from J, with 17 bases in between. CDR3 sequence reads: CASSPRPGTKNTGELFF. CDR3 nucleotides: TGTGCCAGCAGCCCAAGGCCCGGGACAAAGAACACCGGGGAGCTGTTTTTT.

This chain connects TRBV7-9 to TRBJ1-1; D possibly corresponds to TRBD1 (6 bases). This CDR3 is 12 amino acids long. CDR1 and CDR2 (germline): SEHNR, FQNEAQ (reference sequence). V was cut by 6 bases and J by 5 bases, with 10 bases left in between. CDR3 nucleotide sequence: TGTGCCAGCAGAAGGGGGGGGACTGAAGCTTTCTTT. Its translation: CASRRGGTEAFF.

Only a few counts were recorded for this clonotype. This sequence joins TRBV12-3 or TRBV12-4 and TRBJ2-7; D is uncertain. V lost 2 bases, J lost 0 bases, and 8 bases lay in between. This CDR3 is 14 amino acids long. CDR3 DNA sequence: TGTGCCAGCAGTTTATCAGCTAGCTCCTACGAGCAGTACTTC. Amino acids: CASSLSASSYEQYF.

The CDR3: CASSLWTSGRAGELFF. The CDR3 bases are TGTGCCAGCAGCTTATGGACTAGCGGGAGGGCCGGGGAGCTGTTTTTT. The rearrangement joins TRBV7-8 to TRBJ2-2; 15 bases agree with TRBD2. Germline CDR1 SGHVS, CDR2 FQNEAQ. The CDR3 is made up of 16 amino acids. V trimming: 2 bases; J trimming: 6 bases; junction bases outside the gene matches: 1.

In this sample, this clonotype turned up a few times. The genes are TRBV7-2 and TRBJ2-7; D unclear. Trimming took 4 bases from V and 4 from J, leaving 17 bases between them. CDR1 is SGHTA and CDR2 is FQGNSA in the germline V gene. The CDR3 has 15 residues. The CDR3 spells CASSWARGSSYEQYF. For the CDR3, the DNA is TGTGCCAGCAGCTGGGCTCGTGGGTCGTCGTACGAGCAGTACTTC.

The chain couples TRBV5-6 to TRBJ1-1; D remains ambiguous. CDR3 length equals 14 residues. Germline values: CDR1 SGHDT, CDR2 YYEEEE. V lost 4 bases, J lost 7 bases, and 17 bases lay in between. This CDR3 is CASSGTRFPYEAFF. DNA for the CDR3: TGTGCCAGCAGCGGCACTAGGTTCCCTTATGAAGCTTTCTTT.

This clonotype was recorded a few times. A read error is likely, as this CDR3 ends without the conserved phenylalanine or tryptophan. The V call is TRBV7-8, the J call TRBJ2-7, with 7 nucleotides matching TRBD1. This CDR3 has 14 residues. Germline V gene data show CDR1 as SGHVS and CDR2 as FQNEAQ. In DNA, the CDR3 is TGTGCCAACAGCTTGGACAGGCCCGGGGACGAGCAGTACTGC. This translates into CANSLDRPGDEQYC.

This clonotype was seen a few times. This CDR3 is CSASEEGVGYGYTF. The CDR3 coding sequence is TGCAGTGCTTCAGAAGAGGGAGTTGGCTATGGCTACACCTTC. This chain links TRBV20-1 with TRBJ1-2; D gene unclear. V was shortened by 5 bases and J by 4 bases, with 17 bases between the two germline ends. CDR1 is DFQATT and CDR2 is SNEGSKA in the germline V gene (reference sequence). The CDR3 is made up of 14 amino acids.

In its sample, this clonotype was seen many times. This chain connects TRBV7-2 to TRBJ2-1; D perhaps matches TRBD2 (6 bases). Germline V gene sequence: CDR1 SGHTA, CDR2 FQGNSA. The CDR3 runs to 14 residues. V gave up 3 bases and J gave up 6 bases, with 12 bases separating them. The CDR3 bases are TGTGCCAGCAGCTTGGAGGGGTACGCCAATGAGCAGTTCTTC. Its translation is CASSLEGYANEQFF.

The sample holds a few counts of this clonotype. The rearrangement joins TRBV7-2 to TRBJ2-3, with no clear D. This CDR3 spans 12 amino acids. The V gene's germline CDR1 is SGHTA and CDR2 FQGNSA. V was pared by 6 bases and J by 4 bases, with 8 bases between. Here the CDR3 reads CASSPFADTQYF. The CDR3 nucleotides read TGTGCCAGCAGTCCATTCGCAGATACGCAGTATTTT.

V and J are TRBV12-3 or TRBV12-4 and TRBJ1-1, with a possible D match to TRBD1 (5 bases). Trimming removed 3 bases from V and 0 bases from J, with 11 bases in between. The CDR3 is 15 amino acids. CDR3 sequence (DNA): TGTGCCAGCAGTTTCCTCGGGGGAGTGAACACTGAAGCTTTCTTT. This encodes CASSFLGGVNTEAFF.

V and J are TRBV7-6 and TRBJ1-3; D ambiguous. The CDR3 has 16 amino acids. The V and J ends lost 2 bases and 0 bases respectively, with 11 bases between them. The germline V gene encodes CDR1 SGHVS and CDR2 FNYEAQ. Written as DNA, the CDR3 is TGTGCCAGCAGCTTAAAAGGTTCCTACTCTGGAAACACCATATATTTT. Amino acid sequence: CASSLKGSYSGNTIYF.

A few counts support this clonotype. DNA of the CDR3: TGTGCCAGCAGCTTAGGGGGTAGTGACCAGTTCTTC. It codes for CASSLGGSDQFF. This sequence joins TRBV11-2 and TRBJ2-1; D unresolved. This CDR3 spans 12 amino acids. CDR1 is SGHAT and CDR2 is FQNNGV in the germline V gene. The germline V and J ends were trimmed by 1 base and 13 bases, with 11 bases remaining between them.

By proportion, this clonotype is medium-sized. J is TRBJ2-1 and V is TRBV6-2 or TRBV6-3, with a possible D match to TRBD2 (7 bases). V lost 2 bases and J lost 6, with 14 bases in between. CDR1 is MNHEY and CDR2 is SVGEGT in the germline V gene. The CDR3 runs to 15 residues. The CDR3 bases are TGTGCCAGCAGTTACGGGACAAGGGGGGGCAATGAGCAGTTCTTC. It yields the protein CASSYGTRGGNEQFF.

The CDR3 sequence is CASSLASGEQFF. The CDR3 DNA is TGTGCCAGCAGCCTCGCTAGCGGCGAGCAGTTCTTC. The chain combines TRBV7-9 with TRBJ2-1, with 7 bases lining up with TRBD2. This CDR3 contains 12 residues. Unmatched junction bases numbered 5, after V lost 5 bases and J lost 10 bases. The germline V gene has CDR1 SEHNR and CDR2 FQNEAQ (reference sequence).

This clonotype has just a few counts. The V call is TRBV10-3, the J call TRBJ2-7, with 9 positions matching TRBD1. V was clipped by 6 bases and J by 0 bases; unmatched bases: 15. CDR1 and CDR2 (germline): ENHRY, SYGVKD. The CDR3 is 18 amino acids. CDR3 protein: CAIRVSSPGQGLSYEQYF. In nucleotides, the CDR3 is TGTGCCATCAGAGTCAGTTCCCCCGGACAGGGGCTCTCCTACGAGCAGTACTTC.

The V gene is TRBV7-2, the J gene TRBJ1-2; D ambiguous. V gave up 7 bases and J gave up 5 bases, with 17 bases separating them. Germline CDR1 and CDR2: SGHTA and FQGNSA. There are 14 residues in the CDR3. Here the CDR3 DNA reads TGTGCCAGCACCTCCCGTAGTGGTGGGTATGGCTACACCTTC. Amino acids: CASTSRSGGYGYTF.

The chain has TRBV20-1 and TRBJ1-3; D is undetermined. The CDR3 runs to 15 residues. V lost 6 bases and J 3 bases, leaving 18 bases between the germline ends. The germline V gene has CDR1 DFQATT and CDR2 SNEGSKA (reference sequence). CDR3 DNA sequence: TGCAGTGCCCCCTGGGCGACAAACTTTGGAAACACCATATATTTT. This sequence encodes CSAPWATNFGNTIYF.